Below, 10 T cell receptor beta chains from the same sample are listed, as sequenced in a study of OX40 agonist ivuxolimab in advanced cancers. Libraries were prepared by immunoSEQ multiplex PCR; TCRdb keeps only in-frame clonotypes and omits some of them. The data contain 80,000 to 100,000 clones, 85% to 95% of them seen just once; the ten biggest clones take up about 2.6%. The sample consisted of CD4+ or CD8+ T cells sorted from blood, taken in a trial of the OX40 agonist ivuxolimab. The receptors originated from an adult with an advanced solid tumor such as melanoma, head and neck, liver or kidney cancer.

This clone was counted once. The chain uses TRBV2 and TRBJ2-1, with 7 positions matching TRBD2. The V and J ends lost 10 bases and 0 bases, in that order; junction bases with no gene match: 6. CDR3 length equals 14 residues. In germline, CDR1 is SNHLY, CDR2 FYNNEI. As DNA, the CDR3 is TGTGCCATCAGAGCGGGGCGCTCCTACAATGAGCAGTTCTTC. Translated: CAIRAGRSYNEQFF.

J is TRBJ2-1 and V is TRBV11-2; D remains ambiguous. The CDR3 has 16 residues. Germline values: CDR1 SGHAT, CDR2 FQNNGV. V dropped 5 bases and J dropped 4 bases, with 18 bases sitting between them. The CDR3 spells CASSGGRTDDYNEQFF. The CDR3 DNA is TGTGCCAGCAGCGGCGGCAGGACGGATGATTACAATGAGCAGTTCTTC.

CDR3: CASSSIGGQETQYF. CDR3 DNA: TGTGCCAGCAGCTCCATAGGGGGACAAGAGACCCAGTACTTC. The chain is built from TRBV7-3 and TRBJ2-5, with TRBD1 as a possible D gene (6 bases). Germline V gives CDR1 SGHTA, CDR2 FQGTGA. The CDR3 is 14 amino acids. Trimming took off 4 bases at V and 2 bases at J, with 11 bases between the two ends.

The V and J genes are TRBV19 and TRBJ2-7; D may be TRBD2 (6 bases). The CDR3 runs to 14 residues. The germline CDR1 and CDR2 sequences are LNHDA and SQIVND (reference sequence). V was clipped by 3 bases and J by 3 bases, with 12 bases between them. The CDR3 DNA is TGTGCCAGTAGTATTAGCGGCCGCGGCTACGAGCAGTACTTC. Translating it yields CASSISGRGYEQYF.

This clone came up once. This sequence joins TRBV27 and TRBJ2-7, with TRBD1 matching 10 bases. Germline CDR1 MNHEY, CDR2 SMNVEV (reference sequence). V lost 4 bases, J lost 7 bases, and 10 bases stayed unmatched. The CDR3 is 15 amino acids. The CDR3 DNA sequence: TGTGCCAGCAGTTCTTTGGACAGGGGGTTGGGTGAGCAGTACTTC. It encodes CASSSLDRGLGEQYF.

The genes are TRBV6-1 and TRBJ1-5; possibly TRBD1 for D (5 bases). V lost 6 bases and J lost 2, with 11 bases in between. The CDR3 runs 14 residues. Germline lookup yields CDR1 MNHNS and CDR2 SASEGT. Here the CDR3 reads CASSQGVGNQPQHF. The CDR3 nucleotides read TGTGCCAGCAGCCAGGGTGTGGGCAATCAGCCCCAGCATTTT.

The rearrangement links TRBV19 to TRBJ2-1; D possibly corresponds to TRBD2 (7 bases). Germline values: CDR1 LNHDA, CDR2 SQIVND (reference sequence). The CDR3 has 14 amino acids. Trimming left V 11 bases short and J 4 bases short, with 18 bases between. The CDR3 reads CASKGGSGYNEQFF. CDR3 coding DNA: TGTGCCTCAAAGGGGGGGAGTGGGTACAATGAGCAGTTCTTC.

V gene TRBV30 combines with J gene TRBJ1-1; D is ambiguous. CDR1 is GTSNPN and CDR2 is SVGIG in the germline V gene (reference sequence). CDR3 length: 11 residues. Trimming took 1 base from V and 4 from J, leaving 4 bases between them. The CDR3 reads CAWSEATEAFF. CDR3 in DNA: TGTGCCTGGAGTGAGGCCACTGAAGCTTTCTTT.

V and J are TRBV9 and TRBJ1-2; tentatively, D is TRBD1 (6 bases). Trimming left V 2 bases short and J 4 bases short, with 15 bases between. Germline assignment: CDR1 SGDLS and CDR2 YYNGEE. The CDR3 contains 15 residues. CDR3 sequence reads: CASSVGQGPTYGYTF. CDR3 DNA: TGTGCCAGCAGCGTTGGTCAGGGGCCGACCTATGGCTACACCTTC.

The chain employs TRBV10-2 and TRBJ1-2; D uncertain. This CDR3 spans 16 amino acids. Germline V CDR1 and CDR2: WSHSY, SAAADI. Deletions cut 0 bases from V and 4 bases from J, with 15 bases between. Here the CDR3 reads CASSESVSPGTYGYTF. The CDR3 nucleotides are TGCGCCAGCAGTGAGTCGGTTTCCCCGGGTACCTATGGCTACACCTTC.